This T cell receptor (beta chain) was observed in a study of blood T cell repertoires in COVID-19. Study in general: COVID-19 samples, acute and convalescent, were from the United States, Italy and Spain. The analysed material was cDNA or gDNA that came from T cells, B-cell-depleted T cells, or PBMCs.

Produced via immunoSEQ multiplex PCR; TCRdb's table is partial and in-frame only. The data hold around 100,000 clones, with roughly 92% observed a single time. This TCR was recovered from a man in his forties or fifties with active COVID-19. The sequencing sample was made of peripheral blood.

The CDR3 coding sequence is TGTGCCAGCAGCTTATTCGTCCAAGAGACCCAGTACTTC. Translating it yields CASSLFVQETQYF. The V and J genes are TRBV7-9 and TRBJ2-5; no reliable D call. Looked up from germline, CDR1 is SEHNR and CDR2 is FQNEAQ (reference sequence). V lost 2 bases and J lost 1, with 5 bases in between. The CDR3 runs 13 residues.